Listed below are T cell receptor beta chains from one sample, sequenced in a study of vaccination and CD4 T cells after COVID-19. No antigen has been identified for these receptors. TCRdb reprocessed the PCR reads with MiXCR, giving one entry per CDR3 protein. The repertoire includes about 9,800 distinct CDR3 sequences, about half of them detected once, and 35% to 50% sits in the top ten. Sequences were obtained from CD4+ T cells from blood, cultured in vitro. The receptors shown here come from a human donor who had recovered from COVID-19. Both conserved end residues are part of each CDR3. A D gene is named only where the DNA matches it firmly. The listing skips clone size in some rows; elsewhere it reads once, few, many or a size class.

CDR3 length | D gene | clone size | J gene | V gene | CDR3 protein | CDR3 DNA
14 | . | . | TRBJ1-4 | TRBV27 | CASSLGGLGEKLFF | TGTGCCAGCAGCCTAGGGGGGCTGGGAGAAAAACTGTTTTTT
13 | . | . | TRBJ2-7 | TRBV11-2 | CASSPRTAYEQYF | TGTGCCAGCAGCCCCCGGACTGCCTACGAGCAGTACTTC
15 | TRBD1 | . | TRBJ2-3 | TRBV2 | CASSAGDRGTDTQYF | TGTGCCAGCAGTGCCGGCGACAGGGGGACAGATACGCAGTATTTT
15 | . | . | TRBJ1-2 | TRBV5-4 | CASSLLREIKEGYTF | TGTGCCAGCAGCTTGCTCCGGGAGATTAAAGAGGGCTACACCTTC
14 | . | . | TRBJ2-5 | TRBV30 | CAWTVGSGKETQYF | TGTGCCTGGACAGTAGGTTCGGGAAAAGAGACCCAGTACTTC
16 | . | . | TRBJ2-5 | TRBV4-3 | CASSQATIGIQETQYF | TGCGCCAGCAGCCAAGCTACAATCGGCATTCAAGAGACCCAGTACTTC
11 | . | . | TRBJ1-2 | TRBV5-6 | CASSFSAGYTF | TGTGCCAGCAGCTTTAGTGCAGGCTACACCTTC
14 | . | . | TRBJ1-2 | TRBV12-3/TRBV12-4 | CASSFGRGNYGYTF | TGTGCCAGCAGTTTTGGTAGGGGAAACTATGGCTACACCTTC
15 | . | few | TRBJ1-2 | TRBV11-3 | CASSLGSGTVKGYTF | TGTGCCAGCAGCTTAGGATCCGGGACGGTAAAGGGCTACACCTTC
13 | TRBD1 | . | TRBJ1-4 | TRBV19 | CASGQGYNEKLFF | TGTGCCAGTGGACAGGGATATAATGAAAAACTGTTTTTT
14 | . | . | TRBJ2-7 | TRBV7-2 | CASSLGDGAYEQYF | TGTGCCAGCAGCTTAGGGGACGGCGCCTACGAGCAGTACTTC
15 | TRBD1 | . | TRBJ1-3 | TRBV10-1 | CASSEFGTAGNTIYF | TGCGCCAGCAGTGAGTTTGGGACAGCTGGAAACACCATATATTTT
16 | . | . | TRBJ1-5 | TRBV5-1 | CASSVGGSGGNQPQHF | TGCGCCAGCAGCGTGGGGGGATCCGGGGGCAATCAGCCCCAGCATTTT
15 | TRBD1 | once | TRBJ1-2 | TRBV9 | CASSLLPGQGAEATF | TGTGCCAGCAGCCTTTTACCGGGACAGGGGGCTGAGGCTACCTTC
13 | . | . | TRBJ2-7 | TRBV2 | CASISGISYEQYF | TGTGCCAGCATCTCCGGGATCTCCTACGAGCAGTACTTC
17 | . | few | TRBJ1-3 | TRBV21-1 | CASSLQSGTGPGNTIYF | TGTGCCAGCAGCCTCCAGAGCGGGACAGGGCCTGGAAACACCATATATTTT
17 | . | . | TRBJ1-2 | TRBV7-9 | CASSLGGYQPANYGYTF | TGTGCCAGCAGCTTAGGTGGTTATCAGCCGGCTAACTATGGCTACACCTTC
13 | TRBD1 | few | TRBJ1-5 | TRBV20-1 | CSARDRGNQPQHF | TGCAGTGCACGCGACAGGGGTAATCAGCCCCAGCATTTT
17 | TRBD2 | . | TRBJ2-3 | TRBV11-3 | CASSFRLAGGPTDTQYF | TGTGCCAGCAGCTTCAGACTAGCGGGGGGGCCCACAGATACGCAGTATTTT
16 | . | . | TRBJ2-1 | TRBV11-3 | CASSLDPPLTSNEQFF | TGTGCCAGCAGCTTAGATCCGCCCCTGACATCCAATGAGCAGTTCTTC
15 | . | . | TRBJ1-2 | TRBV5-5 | CASSLVVRQAYGYTF | TGTGCCAGCAGCTTGGTGGTTCGGCAGGCTTATGGCTACACCTTC
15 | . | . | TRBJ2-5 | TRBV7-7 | CASSLTPHDEETQYF | TGTGCTAGCAGCTTAACCCCACACGACGAAGAGACCCAGTACTTC
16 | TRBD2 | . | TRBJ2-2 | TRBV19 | CASSPRAAGSAGELFF | TGTGCCAGTAGTCCCCGTGCAGCGGGGAGCGCCGGGGAGCTGTTTTTT
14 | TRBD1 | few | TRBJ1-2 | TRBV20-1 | CSAERDREAYGYTF | TGCAGTGCTGAAAGGGACAGGGAAGCCTATGGCTACACCTTC
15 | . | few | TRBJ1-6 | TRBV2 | CASSDPTAHNSPLHF | TGTGCCAGCAGTGATCCGACAGCCCATAATTCACCCCTCCACTTT
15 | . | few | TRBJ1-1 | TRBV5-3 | CASSSPRRMNTEAFF | TGTGCCAGCAGCTCTCCGAGACGGATGAACACTGAAGCTTTCTTT
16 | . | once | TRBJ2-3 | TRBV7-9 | CASSSDGQGSTDTQYF | TGTGCCAGCAGCTCCGATGGGCAGGGGAGCACAGATACGCAGTATTTT
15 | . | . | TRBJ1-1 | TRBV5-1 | CASNYRGVGDTEAFF | TGCGCCAGCAACTACCGGGGTGTAGGGGACACTGAAGCTTTCTTT
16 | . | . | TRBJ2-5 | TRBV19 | CASSSGALGMRETQYF | TGTGCCAGTAGTTCGGGGGCTTTGGGAATGAGGGAGACCCAGTACTTC
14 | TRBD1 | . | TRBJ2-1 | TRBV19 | CASRPRQGSYEQFF | TGTGCCAGTCGCCCTCGACAGGGAAGCTATGAGCAGTTCTTC
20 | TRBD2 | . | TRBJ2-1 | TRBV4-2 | CASSQEWFLASGGHYNEQFF | TGTGCCAGCAGCCAAGAATGGTTCTTGGCTAGCGGGGGGCACTACAATGAGCAGTTCTTC
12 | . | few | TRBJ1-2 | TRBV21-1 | CASGGELGGYTF | TGTGCCAGCGGCGGGGAACTGGGTGGCTACACCTTC
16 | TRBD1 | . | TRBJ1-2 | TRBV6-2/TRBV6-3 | CASSDHGQGEAYGYTF | TGTGCCAGCAGTGACCACGGGCAGGGGGAGGCCTATGGCTACACCTTC
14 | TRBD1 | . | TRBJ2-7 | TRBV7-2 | CASSLGRGSYEQYF | TGTGCCAGCAGCTTAGGCAGGGGGTCCTACGAGCAGTACTTC
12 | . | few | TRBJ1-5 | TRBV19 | CASSVLRQPQHF | TGTGCCAGTAGCGTCCTACGCCAGCCCCAGCATTTT
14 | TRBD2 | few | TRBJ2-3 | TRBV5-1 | CASSRGGWIDTQYF | TGCGCCAGCAGCCGGGGGGGCTGGATTGATACGCAGTATTTT